These T cell receptor beta chains were read from a single sample in a study of identical twins. Via MiXCR, TCRdb re-called the 5' RACE reads, giving one row per CDR3 protein. The sample has roughly 470,000 distinct CDR3 sequences, 14% seen once. The sample was also reused in another study, on yellow fever vaccine responses in identical twins.

The sequenced sample was CD4+ T cells sorted from blood. These receptors were obtained from a woman younger than 35 in good health. CDR3s include the opening cysteine and the closing phenylalanine or tryptophan. The order of the fields is clone size, V gene, D gene, J gene, CDR3 length, CDR3 DNA, CDR3 protein. A D gene is named only where the DNA matches it firmly. The size entry is marked missing in some rows and otherwise reads once, few, many or a size class.

abundance: NA
v_gene: TRBV19
d_gene: NA
j_gene: TRBJ2-1
len: 14
CDR3nt: TGTGCCAGTAGTATAAAGTCTCCCTGGAATGAGCAGTTCTTC
CDR3aa: CASSIKSPWNEQFF

abundance: NA
v_gene: TRBV12-3/TRBV12-4
d_gene: NA
j_gene: TRBJ1-4
len: 13
CDR3nt: TGTGCCAGCAGTTTAGTTTTGGGGAGTGGACTGTTTTTT
CDR3aa: CASSLVLGSGLFF

abundance: NA
v_gene: TRBV7-8
d_gene: TRBD1
j_gene: TRBJ1-4
len: 13
CDR3nt: TGTGCCAGCACCGACAGGGTTTGGGAAAAACTGTTTTTT
CDR3aa: CASTDRVWEKLFF

abundance: many
v_gene: TRBV6-2/TRBV6-3
d_gene: TRBD2
j_gene: TRBJ2-1
len: 18
CDR3nt: TGTGCCAGCAAGGCCGTGATCTCCGGGACTAGAAAAGCTAATGAGCAGTTCTTC
CDR3aa: CASKAVISGTRKANEQFF

abundance: few
v_gene: TRBV6-1
d_gene: NA
j_gene: TRBJ2-3
len: 13
CDR3nt: TGTGCCAGCAGTCCTCACAGGGCAGATACGCAGTATTTT
CDR3aa: CASSPHRADTQYF

abundance: few
v_gene: TRBV6-1
d_gene: NA
j_gene: TRBJ2-7
len: 14
CDR3nt: TGTGCCAGCAGGTCGGAAATAGGCTCCTACGAGCAGTACTTC
CDR3aa: CASRSEIGSYEQYF

abundance: NA
v_gene: TRBV20-1
d_gene: TRBD2
j_gene: TRBJ2-1
len: 14
CDR3nt: TGCAGTGCTGAACTAGCGGGGGGCCCCCCCGAGCAGTTCTTC
CDR3aa: CSAELAGGPPEQFF

abundance: NA
v_gene: TRBV6-2/TRBV6-3
d_gene: NA
j_gene: TRBJ2-1
len: 14
CDR3nt: TGTGCCAGCAGTGCTAGCTGGTACTACAATGAGCAGTTCTTC
CDR3aa: CASSASWYYNEQFF

abundance: NA
v_gene: TRBV9
d_gene: NA
j_gene: TRBJ2-1
len: 16
CDR3nt: TGTGCCAGCAGCTCCTTATCGCGGGCTAATTACAATGAGCAGTTCTTC
CDR3aa: CASSSLSRANYNEQFF

abundance: NA
v_gene: TRBV5-1
d_gene: NA
j_gene: TRBJ2-3
len: 18
CDR3nt: TGCGCCAGCAGCGACCTCAGGCGTGCGGGGATTAGCACAGATACGCAGTATTTT
CDR3aa: CASSDLRRAGISTDTQYF

abundance: few
v_gene: TRBV5-1
d_gene: TRBD1
j_gene: TRBJ2-2
len: 16
CDR3nt: TGCGCCAGCAGCTCGGGGACAGGGCCAAACACCGGGGAGCTGTTTTTT
CDR3aa: CASSSGTGPNTGELFF

abundance: NA
v_gene: TRBV5-1
d_gene: NA
j_gene: TRBJ1-1
len: 14
CDR3nt: TGCGCCAGCAGCCTGACACAGGGGAACACTGAAGCTTTCTTT
CDR3aa: CASSLTQGNTEAFF

abundance: few
v_gene: TRBV28
d_gene: TRBD1
j_gene: TRBJ2-4
len: 15
CDR3nt: TGTGCCAGCAGCGGGACAGATCTAGCCAAAAACATTCAGTACTTC
CDR3aa: CASSGTDLAKNIQYF

abundance: NA
v_gene: TRBV5-8
d_gene: NA
j_gene: TRBJ1-2
len: 15
CDR3nt: TGTGCCAGCAGCTTGGATGAGTGGAGTAACTATGGCTACACCTTC
CDR3aa: CASSLDEWSNYGYTF

abundance: many
v_gene: TRBV29-1
d_gene: TRBD1
j_gene: TRBJ2-5
len: 12
CDR3nt: TGCAGCGTCCGCAGGACAGGAGAGACCCAGTACTTC
CDR3aa: CSVRRTGETQYF

abundance: NA
v_gene: TRBV10-3
d_gene: NA
j_gene: TRBJ2-3
len: 15
CDR3nt: TGTGCCATCAGTGTAGGTCGAGCGAGCACAGATACGCAGTATTTT
CDR3aa: CAISVGRASTDTQYF

abundance: NA
v_gene: TRBV6-5
d_gene: NA
j_gene: TRBJ2-1
len: 14
CDR3nt: TGTGCCAGCAGTTACTCGACTTCCTTGGGTGAGCAGTTCTTC
CDR3aa: CASSYSTSLGEQFF

abundance: many
v_gene: TRBV4-3
d_gene: NA
j_gene: TRBJ2-7
len: 15
CDR3nt: TGCGCCAGCAGCGAGGGGGGAACGAGCTCCTACGAGCAGTACTTC
CDR3aa: CASSEGGTSSYEQYF

abundance: many
v_gene: TRBV7-9
d_gene: TRBD1
j_gene: TRBJ2-7
len: 13
CDR3nt: TGTGCCAGCAGCTTGGCAGGGGGCGACGAGCAGTACTTC
CDR3aa: CASSLAGGDEQYF

abundance: few
v_gene: TRBV6-4
d_gene: TRBD2
j_gene: TRBJ2-1
len: 16
CDR3nt: TGTGCCAGCAGCCGGACTAGCGGGGGCGCCCTGGGTGAGCAGTTCTTC
CDR3aa: CASSRTSGGALGEQFF

abundance: few
v_gene: TRBV5-6
d_gene: TRBD1
j_gene: TRBJ2-4
len: 15
CDR3nt: TGTGCCAGCAGCCTGCTAACAGGGGACCAAAACATTCAGTACTTC
CDR3aa: CASSLLTGDQNIQYF

abundance: few
v_gene: TRBV20-1
d_gene: TRBD1
j_gene: TRBJ2-3
len: 15
CDR3nt: TGCAGTGCTAGAGCTCTACAGGGGAAGGCGGATACGCAGTATTTT
CDR3aa: CSARALQGKADTQYF

abundance: few
v_gene: TRBV5-6
d_gene: TRBD2
j_gene: TRBJ2-3
len: 14
CDR3nt: TGTGCCAGCAGAGTAGCGGGAGGGTCAGATACGCAGTATTTT
CDR3aa: CASRVAGGSDTQYF

abundance: few
v_gene: TRBV7-2
d_gene: NA
j_gene: TRBJ2-3
len: 15
CDR3nt: TGTGCCAGCAGCCGGGGATTGACGTTTTCAGATACGCAGTATTTT
CDR3aa: CASSRGLTFSDTQYF

abundance: NA
v_gene: TRBV5-6
d_gene: TRBD1
j_gene: TRBJ2-6
len: 15
CDR3nt: TGTGCCAGCAGCCCGGGGACAGGCGGCACCAACGTCCTGACTTTC
CDR3aa: CASSPGTGGTNVLTF

abundance: few
v_gene: TRBV5-1
d_gene: NA
j_gene: TRBJ2-5
len: 15
CDR3nt: TGCGCCAGCAGCTTGCTGGACAGAGCGCAAGAGACCCAGTACTTC
CDR3aa: CASSLLDRAQETQYF

abundance: few
v_gene: TRBV6-4
d_gene: NA
j_gene: TRBJ2-1
len: 14
CDR3nt: TGTGCCAGTTCAGCGGACAGCTCCTACAATGAGCAGTTCTTC
CDR3aa: CASSADSSYNEQFF

abundance: many
v_gene: TRBV5-1
d_gene: NA
j_gene: TRBJ1-6
len: 13
CDR3nt: TGCGCCAGCAGCTTGGATTATGATTCACCCCTCCACTTT
CDR3aa: CASSLDYDSPLHF

abundance: many
v_gene: TRBV12-3/TRBV12-4
d_gene: TRBD1
j_gene: TRBJ2-7
len: 13
CDR3nt: TGTGCCAGCCGACAGGGAATGACCCACGAGCAGTACTTC
CDR3aa: CASRQGMTHEQYF

abundance: many
v_gene: TRBV20-1
d_gene: NA
j_gene: TRBJ1-1
len: 14
CDR3nt: TGCAGTGCTAGAGCCGATATGGGGGCCACTGAAGCTTTCTTT
CDR3aa: CSARADMGATEAFF

abundance: NA
v_gene: TRBV7-9
d_gene: NA
j_gene: TRBJ1-6
len: 13
CDR3nt: TGTGCCAGCAGGGATGACTTGGTTTCACCCCTCCACTTT
CDR3aa: CASRDDLVSPLHF

abundance: NA
v_gene: TRBV6-6
d_gene: NA
j_gene: TRBJ2-7
len: 15
CDR3nt: TGTGCCAGCAGTTACGGTCATCGTAGATCCTACGAGCAGTACTTC
CDR3aa: CASSYGHRRSYEQYF

abundance: NA
v_gene: TRBV7-2
d_gene: NA
j_gene: TRBJ1-1
len: 15
CDR3nt: TGTGCCAGCAGCTCACTTTCACGGGGAAACACTGAAGCTTTCTTT
CDR3aa: CASSSLSRGNTEAFF

abundance: many
v_gene: TRBV29-1
d_gene: NA
j_gene: TRBJ2-6
len: 14
CDR3nt: TGCAGCGTTGAGGGTCAGGGTGGGGCCAACGTCCTGACTTTC
CDR3aa: CSVEGQGGANVLTF

abundance: many
v_gene: TRBV5-1
d_gene: TRBD1
j_gene: TRBJ2-5
len: 19
CDR3nt: TGCGCCAGCAGCCCGCTTAGACGACAGGGGGCGTCAGGGGAAGAGACCCAGTACTTC
CDR3aa: CASSPLRRQGASGEETQYF

abundance: few
v_gene: TRBV7-8
d_gene: NA
j_gene: TRBJ2-2
len: 13
CDR3nt: TGTGCCAGCAGCGTCGACTCGTACGGGGAGCTGTTTTTT
CDR3aa: CASSVDSYGELFF

abundance: few
v_gene: TRBV28
d_gene: TRBD2
j_gene: TRBJ2-1
len: 19
CDR3nt: TGTGCCAGCAGTTCCCCGGGACTAGCGGTCACGAGCTCCTACAATGAGCAGTTCTTC
CDR3aa: CASSSPGLAVTSSYNEQFF

abundance: NA
v_gene: TRBV2
d_gene: TRBD2
j_gene: TRBJ2-3
len: 16
CDR3nt: TGTGCCAGCAGCAAACTAGCGGGGGCTAGCACAGATACGCAGTATTTT
CDR3aa: CASSKLAGASTDTQYF

abundance: NA
v_gene: TRBV20-1
d_gene: TRBD1
j_gene: TRBJ2-3
len: 16
CDR3nt: TGCAGTGCTACCCCAAGACAGGGGGCGGGAACAGATACGCAGTATTTT
CDR3aa: CSATPRQGAGTDTQYF

abundance: few
v_gene: TRBV10-3
d_gene: TRBD2
j_gene: TRBJ2-2
len: 17
CDR3nt: TGTGCCATCAGCCCTACCTTAATAGCGGGGACTTCCGGGGAGCTGTTTTTT
CDR3aa: CAISPTLIAGTSGELFF

abundance: NA
v_gene: TRBV2
d_gene: NA
j_gene: TRBJ1-3
len: 15
CDR3nt: TGTGCCAGCAGTGAAGCGGGGAGCTTTGGAAACACCATATATTTT
CDR3aa: CASSEAGSFGNTIYF

abundance: many
v_gene: TRBV29-1
d_gene: TRBD2
j_gene: TRBJ2-5
len: 15
CDR3nt: TGCAGCGTGGGGGGAACTAGCGGGTTCAGAGAGACCCAGTACTTC
CDR3aa: CSVGGTSGFRETQYF

abundance: many
v_gene: TRBV29-1
d_gene: NA
j_gene: TRBJ2-2
len: 12
CDR3nt: TGCAGCGTATCAAAACACGCCGGGGAGCTGTTTTTT
CDR3aa: CSVSKHAGELFF

abundance: few
v_gene: TRBV15
d_gene: NA
j_gene: TRBJ2-2
len: 15
CDR3nt: TGTGCCACCAGCAGAGATAAGGGGGTCACCGGGGAGCTGTTTTTT
CDR3aa: CATSRDKGVTGELFF

abundance: few
v_gene: TRBV12-3/TRBV12-4
d_gene: NA
j_gene: TRBJ2-1
len: 14
CDR3nt: TGTGCCACCGGGATCAGGGTTGACTACAATGAGCAGTTCTTC
CDR3aa: CATGIRVDYNEQFF

abundance: NA
v_gene: TRBV3-1
d_gene: NA
j_gene: TRBJ2-7
len: 14
CDR3nt: TGTGCCAGCAGCCCTAGGGCAGGGGTCTACGAGCAGTACTTC
CDR3aa: CASSPRAGVYEQYF

abundance: few
v_gene: TRBV7-8
d_gene: NA
j_gene: TRBJ1-2
len: 14
CDR3nt: TGTGCCAGCAGCTTAGTCAAATCGACCTATGGCTACACCTTC
CDR3aa: CASSLVKSTYGYTF

abundance: many
v_gene: TRBV11-2
d_gene: NA
j_gene: TRBJ2-7
len: 12
CDR3nt: TGTGCCAGCAGCTTCAGGACCGACGAGCAGTACTTC
CDR3aa: CASSFRTDEQYF

abundance: few
v_gene: TRBV12-3/TRBV12-4
d_gene: TRBD1
j_gene: TRBJ2-3
len: 14
CDR3nt: TGTGCCAGCAGTTCGACAGGGTTGGGAGATACGCAGTATTTT
CDR3aa: CASSSTGLGDTQYF